This record looks at one T cell receptor (beta chain) sequence and its context. The antigen remains undetermined. The source of the sample is a study of shared clonotypes between healthy human individuals. Study information: Per donor, three plates held CD4 naive cells, three held CD4 memory, two held CD8 naive and one held CD8 memory. Whole-study findings and limits: Researchers sampled blood only, noting tissue repertoires likely differ.

The method was immunoSEQ multiplex PCR; TCRdb's version includes in-frame clones alone and lacks a portion of them. The sample lists around 2.1 million clones, approximately 96% occurring once. Specimen: naive CD4+ T cells sorted from blood. Subset reported: CD45RA+ positively selected. The receptor comes from a man aged 18 to 35 in good health.

CDR3: CAYRSQENGYTF. The DNA for the CDR3 is TGTGCTTATAGGTCACAGGAGAATGGCTACACCTTC. The chain uses TRBV28 and TRBJ1-2; D perhaps matches TRBD1 (5 bases). Germline CDR1 and CDR2: MDHEN and SYDVKM. The CDR3 extends over 12 amino acids.